This is a list of T cell receptor beta chains from one sample in a study of OX40 agonist ivuxolimab in advanced cancers. Clones were read by immunoSEQ multiplex PCR, and TCRdb kept only the in-frame ones, dropping some. The sample has about 82,000 clones, 75% to 90% seen once; the top ten hold 2% to 3%. The specimen was CD4+ or CD8+ T cells sorted from blood, collected in a trial of the OX40 agonist ivuxolimab. These receptors were collected from an adult with an advanced solid tumor such as melanoma, head and neck, liver or kidney cancer. Both conserved end residues are part of each CDR3. Fields, in order: CDR3 protein, CDR3 DNA, V gene, D gene, J gene, clone size. D genes are given only for firm matches. Some rows mark clone size as missing; the rest say once, few, many or name a class of expanded clone.

CDR3 protein: CASSYSLGSNQPQHF; CDR3 DNA: TGTGCCAGCAGTTACTCGCTGGGCAGCAATCAGCCCCAGCATTTT; V gene: TRBV6-6; D gene: .; J gene: TRBJ1-5; clone size: .
CDR3 protein: CASKIGTGHNEKLFF; CDR3 DNA: TGTGCCAGTAAGATCGGGACAGGACATAATGAAAAACTGTTTTTT; V gene: TRBV19; D gene: TRBD1; J gene: TRBJ1-4; clone size: .
CDR3 protein: CASSVTGGEISINTIYF; CDR3 DNA: TGTGCCAGTAGTGTAACAGGGGGCGAAATCTCCATAAACACCATATATTTT; V gene: TRBV19; D gene: TRBD1; J gene: TRBJ1-3; clone size: .
CDR3 protein: CASSLWTGRTGELFF; CDR3 DNA: TGCGCCAGCAGCTTGTGGACAGGAAGGACCGGGGAGCTGTTTTTT; V gene: TRBV5-1; D gene: TRBD1; J gene: TRBJ2-2; clone size: .
CDR3 protein: CATGTSGRQETQYF; CDR3 DNA: TGTGCCACGGGGACTAGCGGAAGGCAAGAGACCCAGTACTTC; V gene: TRBV10-3; D gene: TRBD2; J gene: TRBJ2-5; clone size: .
CDR3 protein: CASSFGNTEAFF; CDR3 DNA: TGCGCCAGCAGCTTCGGGAACACTGAAGCTTTCTTT; V gene: TRBV5-1; D gene: .; J gene: TRBJ1-1; clone size: .
CDR3 protein: CASSVGVGTGELFF; CDR3 DNA: TGTGCCAGCAGCGTGGGGGTGGGGACCGGGGAGCTGTTTTTT; V gene: TRBV2; D gene: .; J gene: TRBJ2-2; clone size: .
CDR3 protein: CASSPSLGGINIQYF; CDR3 DNA: TGTGCCAGCAGCCCGAGTCTCGGGGGTATAAACATTCAGTACTTC; V gene: TRBV4-2; D gene: .; J gene: TRBJ2-4; clone size: few
CDR3 protein: CASSLAFVTDSNQPQHF; CDR3 DNA: TGTGCCAGCAGCTTGGCGTTTGTTACGGATAGCAATCAGCCCCAGCATTTT; V gene: TRBV5-8; D gene: .; J gene: TRBJ1-5; clone size: .
CDR3 protein: CASSFRQSTDTQYF; CDR3 DNA: TGTGCCAGCAGTTTCCGACAGAGCACAGATACGCAGTATTTT; V gene: TRBV27; D gene: .; J gene: TRBJ2-3; clone size: .
CDR3 protein: CASSLGRWGGGEQFF; CDR3 DNA: TGTGCCAGCAGCTTAGGTCGGTGGGGAGGGGGTGAGCAGTTCTTC; V gene: TRBV11-3; D gene: .; J gene: TRBJ2-1; clone size: .
CDR3 protein: CASSYTRGGAFF; CDR3 DNA: TGTGCCAGCAGCTATACCCGGGGGGGGGCTTTCTTT; V gene: TRBV7-2; D gene: .; J gene: TRBJ1-1; clone size: .
CDR3 protein: CSVGQGDSVNEKLFF; CDR3 DNA: TGCAGCGTTGGACAGGGGGACAGTGTTAATGAAAAACTGTTTTTT; V gene: TRBV29-1; D gene: TRBD1; J gene: TRBJ1-4; clone size: .
CDR3 protein: CASSSSSIRAGTEAFF; CDR3 DNA: TGTGCCAGCTCCTCTTCCTCTATACGGGCTGGCACTGAAGCTTTCTTT; V gene: TRBV7-2; D gene: .; J gene: TRBJ1-1; clone size: .
CDR3 protein: CASSSSYTDTQYF; CDR3 DNA: TGTGCCAGCAGCTCCAGTTACACAGATACGCAGTATTTT; V gene: TRBV11-3; D gene: .; J gene: TRBJ2-3; clone size: .
CDR3 protein: CASLLTRATGEQYF; CDR3 DNA: TGTGCCAGCTTACTTACCAGGGCCACGGGGGAGCAGTACTTC; V gene: TRBV28; D gene: .; J gene: TRBJ2-7; clone size: .
CDR3 protein: CASSPEHTSGTYEQYF; CDR3 DNA: TGTGCCAGCTCACCAGAGCATACTAGCGGGACCTACGAGCAGTACTTC; V gene: TRBV18; D gene: TRBD2; J gene: TRBJ2-7; clone size: .
CDR3 protein: CASSSGTLVGEQYF; CDR3 DNA: TGTGCCAGTAGTTCGGGGACCTTAGTCGGCGAGCAGTACTTC; V gene: TRBV19; D gene: .; J gene: TRBJ2-7; clone size: .
CDR3 protein: CASSLGTSGGTDTQYF; CDR3 DNA: TGTGCCAGCAGCTTAGGGACTAGCGGGGGCACAGATACGCAGTATTTT; V gene: TRBV11-3; D gene: TRBD2; J gene: TRBJ2-3; clone size: once
CDR3 protein: CASRALGPDNSPLHF; CDR3 DNA: TGTGCCAGCCGTGCTTTGGGGCCAGATAATTCACCCCTCCACTTT; V gene: TRBV27; D gene: .; J gene: TRBJ1-6; clone size: .
CDR3 protein: CASSLGINNEKLFF; CDR3 DNA: TGCGCCAGCAGCCTCGGGATTAATAATGAAAAACTGTTTTTT; V gene: TRBV4-3; D gene: .; J gene: TRBJ1-4; clone size: few
CDR3 protein: CASSQDLAGGSSYEQYF; CDR3 DNA: TGCGCCAGCAGCCAAGACCTAGCGGGGGGGAGCTCCTACGAGCAGTACTTC; V gene: TRBV4-3; D gene: TRBD2; J gene: TRBJ2-7; clone size: .
CDR3 protein: CASSPRQGTYNEQFF; CDR3 DNA: TGTGCCAGCAGCCCGAGACAGGGAACATACAATGAGCAGTTCTTC; V gene: TRBV7-6; D gene: TRBD1; J gene: TRBJ2-1; clone size: .
CDR3 protein: CASSLTGGYGYTF; CDR3 DNA: TGTGCCAGCAGTTTAACAGGGGGCTATGGCTACACCTTC; V gene: TRBV25-1; D gene: TRBD1; J gene: TRBJ1-2; clone size: .
CDR3 protein: CASSLSPGGGTDTQYF; CDR3 DNA: TGTGCCAGCAGCTTAAGTCCCGGGGGGGGCACAGATACGCAGTATTTT; V gene: TRBV7-9; D gene: TRBD2; J gene: TRBJ2-3; clone size: .
CDR3 protein: CASSPGRLRHGYTF; CDR3 DNA: TGTGCCAGCAGCCCCGGTCGTCTGAGGCATGGCTACACCTTC; V gene: TRBV7-2; D gene: .; J gene: TRBJ1-2; clone size: .
CDR3 protein: CASSSYSGEITDTQYF; CDR3 DNA: TGTGCCAGTAGTAGTTACAGCGGGGAGATCACAGATACGCAGTATTTT; V gene: TRBV19; D gene: TRBD2; J gene: TRBJ2-3; clone size: once
CDR3 protein: CASSGVAQGRNIQYF; CDR3 DNA: TGTGCCAGCAGTGGGGTAGCGCAGGGCAGAAACATTCAGTACTTC; V gene: TRBV2; D gene: .; J gene: TRBJ2-4; clone size: .
CDR3 protein: CASSSPGQGASYGYTF; CDR3 DNA: TGTGCCAGCAGTTCCCCCGGGCAGGGGGCGTCCTATGGCTACACCTTC; V gene: TRBV28; D gene: TRBD1; J gene: TRBJ1-2; clone size: .
CDR3 protein: CASSQDRGGQPQHF; CDR3 DNA: TGTGCCAGCAGCCAAGACCGGGGAGGTCAGCCCCAGCATTTT; V gene: TRBV4-2; D gene: .; J gene: TRBJ1-5; clone size: .
CDR3 protein: CASRPNGAVNSPLHF; CDR3 DNA: TGTGCCAGCAGACCTAATGGGGCGGTGAATTCACCCCTCCACTTT; V gene: TRBV6-1; D gene: .; J gene: TRBJ1-6; clone size: once
CDR3 protein: CASSLSNSPLHF; CDR3 DNA: TGTGCCAGCAGCTTATCTAATTCACCCCTCCACTTT; V gene: TRBV11-2; D gene: .; J gene: TRBJ1-6; clone size: .
CDR3 protein: CASSLYTPSYGYTF; CDR3 DNA: TGTGCCAGCAGCCTCTACACTCCATCCTATGGCTACACCTTC; V gene: TRBV7-9; D gene: .; J gene: TRBJ1-2; clone size: .
CDR3 protein: CASSLWAGRDGNTIYF; CDR3 DNA: TGTGCCAGCAGCTTATGGGCAGGGAGGGATGGAAACACCATATATTTT; V gene: TRBV7-2; D gene: .; J gene: TRBJ1-3; clone size: .
CDR3 protein: CASSFARGDDIQYF; CDR3 DNA: TGCGCCAGCAGCTTTGCACGGGGGGATGACATTCAGTACTTC; V gene: TRBV5-1; D gene: TRBD2; J gene: TRBJ2-4; clone size: .
CDR3 protein: CASSPPPFEQFF; CDR3 DNA: TGTGCCAGCAGTCCCCCCCCATTTGAGCAGTTCTTC; V gene: TRBV28; D gene: .; J gene: TRBJ2-1; clone size: .
CDR3 protein: CASSLTAATNEKLFF; CDR3 DNA: TGTGCCAGCAGCTTAACAGCTGCAACTAATGAAAAACTGTTTTTT; V gene: TRBV5-4; D gene: .; J gene: TRBJ1-4; clone size: .
CDR3 protein: CASSFSDRGYSSPLHF; CDR3 DNA: TGTGCCAGCAGTTTTTCGGACAGGGGGTATAGTTCACCCCTCCACTTT; V gene: TRBV28; D gene: TRBD1; J gene: TRBJ1-6; clone size: .
CDR3 protein: CASSLLVNQPQHF; CDR3 DNA: TGTGCCAGCAGTTTACTCGTCAATCAGCCCCAGCATTTT; V gene: TRBV2; D gene: .; J gene: TRBJ1-5; clone size: .
CDR3 protein: CASRRASGNTIYF; CDR3 DNA: TGTGCCAGCCGAAGGGCTTCGGGAAACACCATATATTTT; V gene: TRBV27; D gene: .; J gene: TRBJ1-3; clone size: .
CDR3 protein: CASSLARAANTEAFF; CDR3 DNA: TGTGCCAGCAGCTTAGCTCGGGCAGCGAACACTGAAGCTTTCTTT; V gene: TRBV11-2; D gene: .; J gene: TRBJ1-1; clone size: few
CDR3 protein: CASSLNSQNTEAFF; CDR3 DNA: TGCGCCAGCAGTCTTAACAGCCAGAACACTGAAGCTTTCTTT; V gene: TRBV5-1; D gene: .; J gene: TRBJ1-1; clone size: .
CDR3 protein: CASSPPTRNEQYF; CDR3 DNA: TGTGCCAGCAGCCCGCCGACTAGAAACGAGCAGTACTTC; V gene: TRBV7-9; D gene: .; J gene: TRBJ2-7; clone size: .
CDR3 protein: CASSLTSGGARFDTQYF; CDR3 DNA: TGTGCCAGCAGCTTGACTAGCGGGGGGGCCCGGTTTGATACGCAGTATTTT; V gene: TRBV7-9; D gene: TRBD2; J gene: TRBJ2-3; clone size: few
CDR3 protein: CASSKWGGEETQYF; CDR3 DNA: TGCGCCAGCTCAAAGTGGGGGGGCGAGGAGACCCAGTACTTC; V gene: TRBV5-1; D gene: .; J gene: TRBJ2-5; clone size: .
CDR3 protein: CACSSRSPESSPLHF; CDR3 DNA: TGTGCCTGCAGCTCCCGGTCCCCCGAGAGTTCACCCCTCCACTTT; V gene: TRBV11-2; D gene: .; J gene: TRBJ1-6; clone size: .
CDR3 protein: CAISVGLARSYEQYF; CDR3 DNA: TGTGCCATCAGTGTGGGACTAGCGCGATCCTACGAGCAGTACTTC; V gene: TRBV10-3; D gene: TRBD2; J gene: TRBJ2-7; clone size: few
CDR3 protein: CASSLALNGKKDGYTF; CDR3 DNA: TGTGCCAGCAGCTTAGCGCTTAACGGAAAAAAGGATGGCTACACCTTC; V gene: TRBV7-9; D gene: .; J gene: TRBJ1-2; clone size: .
CDR3 protein: CASSTYLAGGEETQYF; CDR3 DNA: TGTGCCAGCAGCACCTATCTAGCGGGGGGGGAAGAGACCCAGTACTTC; V gene: TRBV7-2; D gene: TRBD2; J gene: TRBJ2-5; clone size: .
CDR3 protein: CASSQGEAMNTEAFF; CDR3 DNA: TGCGCCAGCAGCCAAGGGGAAGCTATGAACACTGAAGCTTTCTTT; V gene: TRBV4-1; D gene: .; J gene: TRBJ1-1; clone size: few
CDR3 protein: CASSFDGSTQYF; CDR3 DNA: TGCGCCAGCAGCTTCGACGGGAGTACCCAGTACTTC; V gene: TRBV5-1; D gene: .; J gene: TRBJ2-5; clone size: .
CDR3 protein: CASSTRTGYGVNTEAFF; CDR3 DNA: TGTGCCAGCTCAACTCGGACAGGGTACGGCGTGAACACTGAAGCTTTCTTT; V gene: TRBV18; D gene: TRBD1; J gene: TRBJ1-1; clone size: .
CDR3 protein: CASSPILGTLPNTGELFF; CDR3 DNA: TGTGCCAGCTCACCAATCCTCGGGACACTACCTAACACCGGGGAGCTGTTTTTT; V gene: TRBV18; D gene: .; J gene: TRBJ2-2; clone size: .
CDR3 protein: CASSSLGQGKQFF; CDR3 DNA: TGTGCCAGCAGCAGCCTGGGGCAAGGGAAGCAGTTCTTC; V gene: TRBV7-2; D gene: .; J gene: TRBJ2-1; clone size: .